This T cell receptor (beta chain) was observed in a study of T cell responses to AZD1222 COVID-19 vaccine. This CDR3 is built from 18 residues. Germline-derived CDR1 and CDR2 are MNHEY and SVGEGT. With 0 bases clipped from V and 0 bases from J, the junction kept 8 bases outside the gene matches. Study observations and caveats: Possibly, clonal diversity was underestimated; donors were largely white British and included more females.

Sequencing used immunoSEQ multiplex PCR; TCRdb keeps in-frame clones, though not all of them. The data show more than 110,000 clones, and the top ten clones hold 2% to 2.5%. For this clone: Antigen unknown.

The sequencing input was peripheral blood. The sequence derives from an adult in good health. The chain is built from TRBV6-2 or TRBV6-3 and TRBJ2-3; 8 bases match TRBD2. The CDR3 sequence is CASSYSYRGGTSTDTQYF. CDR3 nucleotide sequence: TGTGCCAGCAGTTACTCCTACCGCGGGGGGACTAGCACAGATACGCAGTATTTT.